These 10 T cell receptor beta chains share one sample of origin, sequenced in a study of control samples from healthy donors and cancer patients. Assay used: immunoSEQ multiplex PCR; TCRdb lists only in-frame clones, some missing. The sample shows more than 75,000 clones, around 92% of them seen only once. Sequencing used blood. The receptors come from a man aged 45-65 years in good health.

V usage is TRBV30 and J usage is TRBJ2-5; 7 positions agree with TRBD2. This CDR3 is 14 amino acids long. J was trimmed by 3 bases and V by 3 bases; bases with no gene match: 7. Germline loops: CDR1 GTSNPN, CDR2 SVGIG (reference sequence). The CDR3 sequence is CAWRGGTMKETQYF. The DNA of the CDR3 is TGTGCCTGGAGGGGAGGGACCATGAAAGAGACCCAGTACTTC.

The chain employs TRBV19 and TRBJ2-3; D not resolved. Trimming pared 6 bases from V and 6 bases from J, leaving 10 bases between. The CDR3 totals 12 residues. Looked up from germline, CDR1 is LNHDA and CDR2 is SQIVND (reference sequence). The CDR3 reads CASSRLGDTQYF. The DNA of the CDR3 is TGTGCCAGTAGCCGCCTCGGGGATACGCAGTATTTT.

V gene TRBV5-1 combines with J gene TRBJ2-7; 11 nucleotides line up with TRBD2. Germline values: CDR1 SGHRS, CDR2 YFSETQ. Unmatched junction bases numbered 7, after V lost 9 bases and J lost 2 bases. This CDR3 has 14 amino acids. CDR3 DNA sequence: TGCGCCACCAGATTGACTAGCGGGGCCTACGAGCAGTACTTC. Translation: CATRLTSGAYEQYF.

This clone came up a few times. This chain uses TRBV3-1 (or the pseudogene TRBV3-2) with TRBJ2-2; D is unclear. Between the trimmed V and J ends, which lost 0 bases and 4 bases, there was a span of 12 bases. Germline V lookup: CDR1 LGHDT, CDR2 YNNKEL (reference sequence). The CDR3 runs to 16 residues. The CDR3 here is CASSQETLTATGELFF. Written as DNA, the CDR3 is TGTGCCAGCAGCCAAGAGACTCTCACAGCCACCGGGGAGCTGTTTTTT.

The V call is TRBV6-5, the J call TRBJ2-7; TRBD1 matches 8 bases. CDR3 length: 14 amino acids. V shed 2 bases, J shed 5 bases, and the junction held 5 bases outside the gene matches. Germline V lookup: CDR1 MNHEY, CDR2 SVGAGI. CDR3 amino acids: CASSYGRGLDEQYF. CDR3 coding DNA: TGTGCCAGCAGTTACGGCAGGGGGCTGGACGAGCAGTACTTC.

This clone was observed a handful of times. The chain carries TRBV7-9 and TRBJ1-6; D remains unclear. V shed 5 bases and J shed 0 bases, with 14 bases lying between them. The germline CDR1 and CDR2 sequences are SEHNR and FQNEAQ (reference sequence). The CDR3 sequence is 17 residues long. The CDR3: CASSPLTLLSYNSPLHF. As DNA, the CDR3 is TGTGCCAGCAGCCCCCTAACCTTACTCTCCTATAATTCACCCCTCCACTTT.

This sequence joins TRBV12-3 or TRBV12-4 and TRBJ2-5; D is unresolved. V was shortened by 7 bases and J by 1 base, with 10 bases between the two germline ends. This CDR3 has 13 amino acids. CDR3 nucleotides: TGTGCCAGCACCAAACAAGCCCAAGAGACCCAGTACTTC. It specifies CASTKQAQETQYF.

V is TRBV9 and J is TRBJ2-3; 14 nucleotides agree with TRBD2. The V segment lost 2 bases and the J segment 2 bases; nucleotides outside the gene matches: 7. The CDR3 has 18 amino acids. The germline V gene encodes CDR1 SGDLS and CDR2 YYNGEE. The CDR3 spells CASSVGLAGGGDTDTQYF. The CDR3 coding sequence is TGTGCCAGCAGCGTTGGACTAGCGGGGGGTGGGGACACAGATACGCAGTATTTT.

V is TRBV6-5 and J is TRBJ1-1; 8 bases line up with TRBD1. CDR1 and CDR2 (germline): MNHEY, SVGAGI. J was trimmed by 1 base and V by 7 bases; bases with no gene match: 5. The CDR3 covers 14 residues. The CDR3 loop reads CASTTTGANTEAFF. The CDR3 nucleotides read TGTGCCAGCACCACGACAGGGGCGAACACTGAAGCTTTCTTT.

The V gene is TRBV5-4, the J gene TRBJ2-3; no firm D call. The CDR3 contains 13 residues. Per germline, CDR1 SGHNT and CDR2 YYREEE (reference sequence). Trimming left V 2 bases short and J 4 bases short, with 8 bases between. Here the CDR3 DNA reads TGTGCCAGCAGCTTTTTTGGAGCAGATACGCAGTATTTT. It translates to CASSFFGADTQYF. Based on the CDR3 plus reference TRBV5-4 and TRBJ2-3, the full variable domain is ETGVTQSPTHLIKTRGQQVTLRCSSQSGHNTVSWYQQALGQGPQFIFQYYREEENGRGNFPPRFSGLQFPNYSSELNVNALELDDSALYLCASSFFGADTQYFGPGTRLTVL.